Given below is one TCR beta chain in context. What it binds is unknown. Isolated RNA was reverse transcribed into cDNA used as the sequencing template. Method: immunoSEQ multiplex PCR; TCRdb's copy keeps in-frame clones and lacks some. The sample has some 80,000 clones, roughly 70% seen once. Germline CDR1 SGHDN, CDR2 FVKESK. V lost 1 base to trimming and J lost 2 bases; unmatched junction nucleotides: 4. This CDR3 spans 16 amino acids. The data originate from a study of CD8+ T cells in alopecia areata. Noted treatment: oral pan-JAK inhibitor, 5-10 mg twice daily. Peripheral blood samples and lesional scalp punch biopsies were obtained from alopecia areata patients. General study findings and limits: Scalp and blood retained many expanded lesional clones during tofacitinib. With patients, TCR sharing proved less clear than in mice, a difference possibly related to HLA. In scalp, tofacitinib significantly decreased clonality and expanded CD8+ clones among the top 100.

The TCR comes from a human donor with alopecia areata. The source material was CD8+ T cells sorted from blood, sampled at week 24, from a patient treated with tofacitinib. The rearrangement links TRBV14 to TRBJ2-1, with 8 bases that match TRBD1. The CDR3 here is CASSQVMGQAYNEQFF. CDR3 nucleotide sequence: TGTGCCAGCAGCCAAGTCATGGGACAGGCCTACAATGAGCAGTTCTTC.